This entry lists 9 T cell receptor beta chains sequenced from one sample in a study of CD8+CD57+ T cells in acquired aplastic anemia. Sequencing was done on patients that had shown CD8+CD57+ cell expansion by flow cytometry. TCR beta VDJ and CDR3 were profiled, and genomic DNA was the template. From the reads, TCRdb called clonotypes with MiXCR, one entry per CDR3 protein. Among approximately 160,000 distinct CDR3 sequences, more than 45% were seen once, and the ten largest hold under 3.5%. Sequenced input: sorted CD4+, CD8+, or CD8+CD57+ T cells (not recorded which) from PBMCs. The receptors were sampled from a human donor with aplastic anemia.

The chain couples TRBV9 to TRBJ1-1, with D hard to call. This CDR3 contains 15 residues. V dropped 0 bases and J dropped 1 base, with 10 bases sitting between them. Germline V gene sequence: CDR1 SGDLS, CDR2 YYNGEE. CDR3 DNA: TGTGCCAGCAGCGTAGAGACCTACGGGAACACTGAAGCTTTCTTT. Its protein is CASSVETYGNTEAFF.

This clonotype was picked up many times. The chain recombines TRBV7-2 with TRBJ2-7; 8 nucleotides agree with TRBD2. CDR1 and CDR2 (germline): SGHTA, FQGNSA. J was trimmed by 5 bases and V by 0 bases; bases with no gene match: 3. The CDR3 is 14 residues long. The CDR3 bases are TGTGCCAGCAGCTTAGCTTTACTAGCGGACGAGCAGTACTTC. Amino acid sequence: CASSLALLADEQYF.

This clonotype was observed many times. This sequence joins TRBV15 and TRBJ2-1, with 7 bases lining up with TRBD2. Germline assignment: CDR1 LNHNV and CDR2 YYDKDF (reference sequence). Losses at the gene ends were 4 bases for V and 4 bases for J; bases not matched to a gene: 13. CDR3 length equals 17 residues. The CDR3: CATSKVGGEFRYNEQFF. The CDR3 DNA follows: TGTGCCACCAGCAAGGTTGGGGGGGAGTTTAGGTACAATGAGCAGTTCTTC.

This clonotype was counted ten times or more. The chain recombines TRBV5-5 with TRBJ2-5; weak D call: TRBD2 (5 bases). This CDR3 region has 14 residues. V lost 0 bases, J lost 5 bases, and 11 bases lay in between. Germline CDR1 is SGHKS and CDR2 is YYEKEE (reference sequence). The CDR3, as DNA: TGTGCCAGCAGCTTGGGGGTGCTAGCTGAGACCCAGTACTTC. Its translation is CASSLGVLAETQYF.

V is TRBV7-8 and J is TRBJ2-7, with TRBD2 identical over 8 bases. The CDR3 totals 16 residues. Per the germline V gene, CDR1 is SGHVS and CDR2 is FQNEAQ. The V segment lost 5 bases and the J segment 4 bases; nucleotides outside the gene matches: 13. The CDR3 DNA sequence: TGTGCCAGCAGCGCCCGAACTAGCGGCGATACTTACGAGCAGTACTTC. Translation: CASSARTSGDTYEQYF.

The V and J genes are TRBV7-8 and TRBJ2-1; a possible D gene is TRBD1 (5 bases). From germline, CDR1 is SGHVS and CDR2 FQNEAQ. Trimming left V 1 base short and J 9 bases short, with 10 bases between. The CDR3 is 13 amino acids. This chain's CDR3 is CASSLGRAIEQFF. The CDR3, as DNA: TGTGCCAGCAGCTTAGGCAGGGCTATTGAGCAGTTCTTC.

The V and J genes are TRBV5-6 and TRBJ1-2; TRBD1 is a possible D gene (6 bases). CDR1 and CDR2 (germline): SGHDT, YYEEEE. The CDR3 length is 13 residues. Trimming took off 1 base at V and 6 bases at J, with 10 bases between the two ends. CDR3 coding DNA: TGTGCCAGCAGCTTGTACAGGGAAGATGGCTACACCTTC. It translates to CASSLYREDGYTF.

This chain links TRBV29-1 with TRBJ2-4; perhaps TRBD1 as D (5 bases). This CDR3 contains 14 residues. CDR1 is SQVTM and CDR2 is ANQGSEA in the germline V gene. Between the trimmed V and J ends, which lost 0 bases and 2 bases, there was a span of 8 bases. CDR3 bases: TGCAGCGTTGAAGATCGACAGTCCAAAAACATTCAGTACTTC. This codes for CSVEDRQSKNIQYF.

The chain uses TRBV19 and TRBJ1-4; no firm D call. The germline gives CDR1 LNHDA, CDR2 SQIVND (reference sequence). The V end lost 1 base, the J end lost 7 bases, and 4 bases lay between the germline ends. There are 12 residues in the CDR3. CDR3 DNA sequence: TGTGCCAGTAGTATAGTTCCTGAAAAACTGTTTTTT. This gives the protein CASSIVPEKLFF.